The entry that follows covers one T cell receptor (beta chain) sequence. The data originate from a study of blood T cell repertoires in COVID-19. About the research overall: Sites in the United States, Italy and Spain provided acute and convalescent COVID-19 samples. PBMCs, B-cell-depleted T cells, or T cells were the source of the cDNA or gDNA that made up the material.

Germline loops: CDR1 SGHNT, CDR2 YYREEE (reference sequence). With V trimmed by 4 bases and J by 8 bases, 3 bases remained unmatched. This CDR3 is 15 amino acids long. Under the authors' procedure: Estimated nucleated cell counts came from reference gene primer amplification. Libraries were prepared by immunoSEQ multiplex PCR; TCRdb keeps only in-frame clonotypes and omits some of them. V and J calls and clone size are those listed in that table; D and trimming were worked out from the DNA. The sample yields 90,000 to 120,000 clones, approximately 80% seen once. Input material: peripheral blood. The receptor comes from a man between 65 and 79 years old with active or convalescent COVID-19. The chain uses TRBV5-4 and TRBJ2-1, with 16 positions matching TRBD2. CDR3 nucleotides: TGTGCCAGCAGCGGTGGGACTAGCGGGGGGGATGAGCAGTTCTTC. The encoded protein is CASSGGTSGGDEQFF. Filled out from reference TRBV5-4 and TRBJ2-1, the complete variable domain reads ETGVTQSPTHLIKTRGQQVTLRCSSQSGHNTVSWYQQALGQGPQFIFQYYREEENGRGNFPPRFSGLQFPNYSSELNVNALELDDSALYLCASSGGTSGGDEQFFGPGTRLTVL.